One and the same sample provided the 21 T cell receptor beta chains below, sequenced in a study of blood T cell repertoires in COVID-19. Method: immunoSEQ multiplex PCR; TCRdb's copy keeps in-frame clones and lacks some. The data show more than 350,000 clones, with over 75% seen just once and about 1.5% held by the top ten. Sequenced sample: PBMCs or T cells enriched from blood (not recorded which). Every receptor here comes from a woman aged 18-35 years who had been exposed to COVID-19.

The J gene is TRBJ2-5, the V gene TRBV7-9; weak D call: TRBD2 (6 bases). This CDR3 contains 15 residues. Deletions cut 5 bases from V and 4 bases from J, with 17 bases between. CDR1 SEHNR and CDR2 FQNEAQ come from the germline V gene (reference sequence). CDR3 sequence: CASSARDFLPETQYF. CDR3 bases: TGTGCCAGCAGCGCCCGGGACTTTTTGCCAGAGACCCAGTACTTC.

Only a few counts were recorded for this clone. CDR3 nucleotide sequence: TGTGCCAGCAGCTTAGAGGGGATTAGCGGGAGGGCTTACGAGCAGTACTTC. This sequence encodes CASSLEGISGRAYEQYF. The chain joins TRBV13 to TRBJ2-7; TRBD2 aligns across 11 bases. The CDR3 runs to 17 residues. V lost 1 base to trimming and J lost 4 bases; unmatched junction nucleotides: 9. From germline, CDR1 is PRHDT and CDR2 FYEKMQ (reference sequence).

CDR3: CASSEDHDRGYTEAFF. Here the CDR3 DNA reads TGTGCCAGCAGTGAAGACCACGACAGGGGGTACACTGAAGCTTTCTTT. This chain links TRBV2 with TRBJ1-1; TRBD1 agrees at 9 bases. The J segment lost 3 bases and the V segment lost 1 base, leaving 6 bases of the junction unmatched. Germline V gene sequence: CDR1 SNHLY, CDR2 FYNNEI. The CDR3 is made up of 16 amino acids.

V gene TRBV25-1 combines with J gene TRBJ1-2, with 9 bases identical to TRBD1. Germline CDR1 MGHDK, CDR2 SYGVNS. The junction had 2 bases not matched to a gene; V was cut back by 4 bases and J by 5 bases. The CDR3 loop spans 13 amino acids. The CDR3 sequence: CASSAGQGYGYTF. The DNA of the CDR3 is TGTGCCAGCAGTGCTGGACAGGGGTATGGCTACACCTTC.

V usage is TRBV2 and J usage is TRBJ2-5; D perhaps matches TRBD2 (6 bases). Germline V gene sequence: CDR1 SNHLY, CDR2 FYNNEI. The CDR3 sequence is 13 residues long. V lost 3 bases, J lost 9 bases, and 14 bases lay in between. CDR3 in amino acids: CASSDGGPGAQYF. CDR3 nucleotides: TGTGCCAGCAGTGATGGAGGCCCGGGGGCCCAGTACTTC. Combining the CDR3 with reference TRBV2 and TRBJ2-5 gives the whole variable domain EPEVTQTPSHQVTQMGQEVILRCVPISNHLYFYWYRQILGQKVEFLVSFYNNEISEKSEIFDDQFSVERPDGSNFTLKIRSTKLEDSAMYFCASSDGGPGAQYFGPGTRLLVL.

This clone is a singleton in its sample. This CDR3 is CASSFRTGNTEAFF. The CDR3 DNA follows: TGTGCCAGCAGTTTTCGGACAGGCAACACTGAAGCTTTCTTT. The chain recombines TRBV6-5 with TRBJ1-1, with 7 bases identical to TRBD1. Trimming cost V 4 bases and J 2 bases; bases outside gene matches: 4. This CDR3 comprises 14 residues. The V gene's germline CDR1 is MNHEY and CDR2 SVGAGI.

Here the CDR3 reads CASSSGSSYNEQFF. As DNA, the CDR3 is TGTGCCAGCAGCTCTGGTAGCTCCTACAATGAGCAGTTCTTC. J is TRBJ2-1 and V is TRBV7-9, with D unresolved. There are 14 residues in the CDR3. Germline V gene lookup returns CDR1 SEHNR and CDR2 FQNEAQ (reference sequence). The V gene lost 4 bases and the J gene lost 0 bases, with 7 bases spanning the gap.

J is TRBJ1-6 and V is TRBV28; TRBD1 might be the D (6 bases). Germline assignment: CDR1 MDHEN and CDR2 SYDVKM. The CDR3 has 15 residues. V gave up 5 bases and J gave up 6 bases, with 14 bases separating them. CDR3 nucleotides: TGTGCCAGCAGTCCCTCGGGACACATTAATTCACCCCTCCACTTT. This sequence encodes CASSPSGHINSPLHF.

The CDR3 region has the DNA TGTGCCAGCTCAACGGGACAGGGGATCAACACCGGGGAGCTGTTTTTT. This codes for CASSTGQGINTGELFF. The chain carries TRBV18 and TRBJ2-2, with 10 bases fitting TRBD1. The germline V gene encodes CDR1 KGHSH and CDR2 LQKENI. This CDR3 has 16 amino acids. After removal of 5 bases from V and 2 bases from J, the junction contained 5 bases not matched to a gene.

The rearrangement uses TRBV3-1 (or the pseudogene TRBV3-2) and TRBJ1-1, with a possible D match to TRBD1 (5 bases). CDR3 length: 14 residues. Germline V gene sequence: CDR1 LGHDT, CDR2 YNNKEL (reference sequence). The V and J ends lost 5 bases and 2 bases respectively, with 12 bases between them. The CDR3 DNA is TGTGCCAGCAGCACTCGACAGACCAACACTGAAGCTTTCTTT. This gives the protein CASSTRQTNTEAFF.

The chain links TRBV6-5 to TRBJ1-2; D is undetermined. CDR1 MNHEY and CDR2 SVGAGI come from the germline V gene. CDR3 length equals 12 residues. Trimming took off 6 bases at V and 8 bases at J, with 13 bases between the two ends. This CDR3 reads CASRKLASGYTF. The CDR3 nucleotides are TGTGCCAGCAGGAAATTAGCCAGCGGCTACACCTTC.

This chain uses TRBV7-8 with TRBJ2-7; 7 positions agree with TRBD2. With V trimmed by 2 bases and J by 6 bases, 10 bases remained unmatched. CDR1 is SGHVS and CDR2 is FQNEAQ in the germline V gene. The CDR3 length is 15 residues. CDR3 nucleotides: TGTGCCAGCAGCTTACCCCGGACTAGTCCCCTCGAGCAGTACTTC. Protein: CASSLPRTSPLEQYF.

V gene TRBV11-1 combines with J gene TRBJ2-1; TRBD2 matches 12 bases. J lost 9 bases, V lost 8 bases, and 5 bases had no gene match. Looked up from germline, CDR1 is SGHAT and CDR2 is FQDESV (reference sequence). This CDR3 contains 13 residues. The CDR3 DNA sequence: TGTGCCAGCGGGCCGGGACTAGCGGGTGAGCAGTTCTTC. The encoded protein is CASGPGLAGEQFF.

The CDR3 is CASSQFSSGGRGTEAFF. Here the CDR3 DNA reads TGTGCCAGCAGCCAATTTTCGTCCGGGGGGAGAGGCACTGAAGCTTTCTTT. The chain recombines TRBV3-1 (or the pseudogene TRBV3-2) with TRBJ1-1; a weak D match, TRBD1 (5 bases). This CDR3 spans 17 amino acids. Trimming left V 2 bases short and J 4 bases short, with 20 bases between. Germline V lookup: CDR1 LGHDT, CDR2 YNNKEL (reference sequence).

The chain recombines TRBV7-8 with TRBJ2-3, with 11 bases lining up with TRBD2. Germline loops: CDR1 SGHVS, CDR2 FQNEAQ. V gave up 4 bases and J gave up 1 base; unmatched junction bases: 10. The CDR3 totals 18 residues. This chain's CDR3 is CASSSALGGLAGTDTQYF. The CDR3 bases are TGTGCCAGCAGCTCCGCATTGGGGGGACTAGCGGGCACAGATACGCAGTATTTT.

A single count supports this clone. The junction shows a germline mismatch at one end, possibly a read error. The rearrangement joins TRBV5-6 to TRBJ1-2; a possible D gene is TRBD1 (6 bases). This CDR3 has 14 amino acids. The germline V gene encodes CDR1 SGHDT and CDR2 YYEEEE. CDR3 coding DNA: TGTGCCAGCAGCTTGGTCGGACAGAACTATGACTACACCTTC. Protein: CASSLVGQNYDYTF. Complete variable domain (other parts from reference TRBV5-6 and TRBJ1-2): DAGVTQSPTHLIKTRGQQVTLRCSPKSGHDTVSWYQQALGQGPQFIFQYYEEEERQRGNFPDRFSGHQFPNYSSELNVNALLLGDSALYLCASSLVGQNYDYTFGSGTRLTVV.

Only one count was recorded for this clone. This chain joins TRBV18 and TRBJ2-1; 7 bases agree with TRBD1. The germline gives CDR1 KGHSH, CDR2 LQKENI. CDR3 length equals 14 residues. V lost 6 bases and J lost 6; bases outside the gene matches: 8. The CDR3 is CASSRDSAGNEQFF. CDR3 nucleotides: TGTGCCAGCTCTAGGGACAGCGCTGGCAATGAGCAGTTCTTC.

This clone was seen once. The rearrangement joins TRBV12-3 or TRBV12-4 to TRBJ2-7, with 9 bases fitting TRBD1. This CDR3 is built from 13 residues. The J segment lost 4 bases and the V segment lost 6 bases, leaving 4 bases of the junction unmatched. The CDR3 here is CASSYGQGYEQYF. In DNA form, the CDR3 reads TGTGCCAGCAGCTATGGACAGGGGTACGAGCAGTACTTC.

This clone was counted a single time. The CDR3 region is CASSDGGPWAQYF. CDR3 DNA: TGTGCCAGCAGTGACGGCGGGCCCTGGGCCCAGTACTTC. The chain combines TRBV6-2 or TRBV6-3 with TRBJ2-5; tentatively, D is TRBD2 (5 bases). CDR3 size: 13 residues. CDR1 is MNHEY and CDR2 is SVGEGT in the germline V gene. V was clipped by 5 bases and J by 9 bases, with 16 bases between them.

This chain uses TRBV6-5 with TRBJ2-6, with TRBD1 as a possible D gene (5 bases). CDR3 length equals 16 residues. The V end lost 1 base, the J end lost 3 bases, and 10 bases lay between the germline ends. Germline V gene data show CDR1 as MNHEY and CDR2 as SVGAGI. CDR3 in DNA: TGTGCCAGCAGTTACTTAATCAGGGTTGGGGCCAACGTCCTGACTTTC. This translates into CASSYLIRVGANVLTF.

The chain combines TRBV5-1 with TRBJ2-5; perhaps TRBD1 as D (6 bases). The ends were cut back, 1 base at V and 2 bases at J, with 9 bases in the middle. CDR1 and CDR2 from the germline V gene are SGHRS and YFSETQ. This CDR3 comprises 14 residues. CDR3 region: CASSLQGPQETQYF. CDR3 nucleotides: TGCGCCAGCAGCTTGCAGGGGCCTCAAGAGACCCAGTACTTC.